Listed here are 18 T cell receptor beta chains from one sample, sequenced in a study of blood T cell repertoires in COVID-19. The data were produced by immunoSEQ multiplex PCR, yet TCRdb's version contains in-frame clones alone and is incomplete. The data hold about 47,000 clones, with 75% to 90% observed a single time. What was sequenced was peripheral blood. Receptors originate from a human donor with acute or convalescent COVID-19. The donor label of this sample is uncertain.

CDR3 sequence (DNA): TGTGCCAGCAGCAAAGCGCGCCAGGTCTCAGACAGGGATAACTATGGCTACACCTTC. It encodes CASSKARQVSDRDNYGYTF. J is TRBJ1-2 and V is TRBV21-1; the table calls TRBD1, which could not be checked here. TRBV21-1 is reported as a pseudogene. CDR3 length: 19 amino acids.

V is TRBV4-3 and J is TRBJ2-7; 8 bases agree with TRBD1. The V and J ends lost 4 bases and 5 bases, in that order; junction bases with no gene match: 10. The germline gives CDR1 LGHNA, CDR2 YSLEER. This CDR3 comprises 15 residues. CDR3 sequence: CASSLSGTGSHEQYF. For the CDR3, the DNA is TGCGCCAGCAGCCTATCCGGGACAGGATCCCACGAGCAGTACTTC.

The chain is built from TRBV6-6 and TRBJ1-3, with D perhaps TRBD1 (6 bases). The ends were cut back, 6 bases at V and 1 base at J, with 10 bases in the middle. There are 14 residues in the CDR3. CDR1 MNHNY and CDR2 SVGAGI come from the germline V gene (reference sequence). The CDR3 loop reads CASSLQGSGNTIYF. The CDR3 DNA follows: TGTGCCAGCAGCCTACAGGGTTCTGGAAACACCATATATTTT.

The rearrangement links TRBV7-2 to TRBJ2-3, with TRBD2 matching over 7 bases. V was clipped by 2 bases and J by 6 bases; unmatched bases: 8. Germline values: CDR1 SGHTA, CDR2 FQGNSA. CDR3 length: 15 residues. CDR3 in DNA: TGTGCCAGCAGCTTACTGACTAGCAGTTGGGATACGCAGTATTTT. Translated: CASSLLTSSWDTQYF.

V gene TRBV12-3 or TRBV12-4 combines with J gene TRBJ1-4; maybe TRBD1 (6 bases). Trimming took off 6 bases at V and 8 bases at J, with 13 bases between the two ends. The CDR3 has 13 amino acids. The CDR3 is CASSRGSVEKLFF. The DNA of the CDR3 is TGTGCCAGCAGCAGGGGTTCCGTCGAAAAACTGTTTTTT.

The V call is TRBV11-3, the J call TRBJ1-1; TRBD1 matches at 7 bases. This CDR3 region has 17 residues. Germline CDR1 SGHNT, CDR2 YENEEA. Germline trimming cut 0 bases from V and 1 base from J; bases unmatched to any gene: 8. The CDR3 sequence is CASSLDLGGIKNTEAFF. The CDR3 nucleotides are TGTGCCAGCAGCTTAGACCTAGGGGGCATTAAGAACACTGAAGCTTTCTTT.

This clone was observed once. The chain has TRBV19 and TRBJ2-7, with 7 bases matching TRBD2. Trimming removed 3 bases from V and 3 bases from J; junction bases left unmatched: 11. There are 16 residues in the CDR3. Per the germline V gene, CDR1 is LNHDA and CDR2 is SQIVND (reference sequence). CDR3 amino acids: CASSMTLGTNHYEQYF. The CDR3 DNA sequence: TGTGCCAGTAGTATGACCCTCGGGACTAATCACTACGAGCAGTACTTC. The full variable domain, its missing parts supplied by reference TRBV19 and TRBJ2-7, is DGGITQSPKYLFRKEGQNVTLSCEQNLNHDAMYWYRQDPGQGLRLIYYSQIVNDFQKGDIAEGYSVSREKKESFPLTVTSAQKNPTAFYLCASSMTLGTNHYEQYFGPGTRLTVT.

J is TRBJ2-7 and V is TRBV5-4; 8 bases are a match to TRBD2. Per germline, CDR1 SGHNT and CDR2 YYREEE (reference sequence). J gave up 1 base and V 4 bases, and 7 bases lay outside the gene matches. The CDR3 sequence is 15 residues long. DNA of the CDR3: TGTGCCAGCAGCGAACGCAGCGGGAGTTCCTACGAGCAGTACTTC. This codes for CASSERSGSSYEQYF.

The V gene is TRBV3-1 (or the pseudogene TRBV3-2), the J gene TRBJ1-2, with D perhaps TRBD1 (6 bases). V shed 4 bases and J shed 4 bases, with 16 bases lying between them. This CDR3 has 15 amino acids. The V gene's germline CDR1 is LGHDT and CDR2 YNNKEL (reference sequence). CDR3 loop: CASSPSMVQGYGYTF. CDR3 sequence (DNA): TGTGCCAGCAGCCCGTCTATGGTACAGGGCTATGGCTACACCTTC.

This CDR3 is CASSKGVLNYGYTF. In DNA, the CDR3 is TGTGCCAGCAGTAAGGGGGTCCTTAACTATGGCTACACCTTC. This rearrangement joins TRBV2 to TRBJ1-2; weak D call: TRBD1 (6 bases). The CDR3 spans 14 residues. CDR1 and CDR2 from the germline V gene are SNHLY and FYNNEI. V lost 5 bases, J lost 1 base, and 11 bases lay in between.

This chain joins TRBV7-6 and TRBJ2-7, with 7 bases aligning to TRBD1. J gave up 2 bases and V 5 bases, and 6 bases lay outside the gene matches. CDR1 and CDR2 from the germline V gene are SGHVS and FNYEAQ. The CDR3 totals 14 residues. The DNA of the CDR3 is TGTGCCAGCAGCCCTGGGACAGAAACCTACGAGCAGTACTTC. This gives the protein CASSPGTETYEQYF.

The chain joins TRBV18 to TRBJ2-7; weak D call: TRBD1 (5 bases). CDR1 and CDR2 from the germline V gene are KGHSH and LQKENI. V gave up 3 bases and J gave up 3 bases, with 12 bases separating them. The CDR3 consists of 14 residues. This CDR3 reads CASSPGGQRYEQYF. The CDR3 DNA follows: TGTGCCAGCTCACCCGGCGGACAACGCTACGAGCAGTACTTC.

This clone has only a few counts. The gene calls are TRBV29-1 and TRBJ2-1; D is perhaps TRBD2 (6 bases). This CDR3 has 17 amino acids. Trimming removed 4 bases at V and 2 bases at J, with 21 bases between. CDR1 SQVTM and CDR2 ANQGSEA come from the germline V gene. In DNA, the CDR3 is TGCAGCGTTGCGGGTCCCCTTCAGCGGGTGGCCTACAATGAGCAGTTCTTC. Translation gives CSVAGPLQRVAYNEQFF.

DNA of the CDR3: TGTGCCACCAGTGATCCCGGGACAGGGGGCAAAGATACGCAGTATTTT. This gives the protein CATSDPGTGGKDTQYF. The rearrangement joins TRBV24-1 to TRBJ2-3, with 12 bases lining up with TRBD1. V lost 3 bases to trimming and J lost 5 bases; unmatched junction nucleotides: 5. The CDR3 consists of 16 residues. Germline V lookup: CDR1 KGHDR, CDR2 SFDVKD.

This clone was detected once. This sequence joins TRBV9 and TRBJ2-7, with TRBD2 matching over 11 bases. Germline V lookup: CDR1 SGDLS, CDR2 YYNGEE. The CDR3 is 19 amino acids. With V trimmed by 4 bases and J by 4 bases, 19 bases remained unmatched. The DNA for the CDR3 is TGTGCCAGCAGCCCTCGGGGGACTAGCGGTATTAGGGGGTATTACGAGCAGTACTTC. Protein sequence: CASSPRGTSGIRGYYEQYF.

CDR3 bases: TGTGCCAGTAGTATAGATTGGACACCTAACTCTGGAAACACCATATATTTT. Residues: CASSIDWTPNSGNTIYF. V and J are TRBV19 and TRBJ1-3; tentatively, D is TRBD1 (5 bases). V was pared by 0 bases and J by 0 bases, with 12 bases between. This CDR3 has 17 amino acids. Germline CDR1 LNHDA, CDR2 SQIVND (reference sequence).

The rearrangement joins TRBV12-3 or TRBV12-4 to TRBJ2-2; weak D call: TRBD2 (5 bases). V lost 8 bases and J lost 3, with 10 bases in between. The CDR3 has 13 amino acids. CDR3 DNA: TGTGCCAGCGGAGGAGGCTACACCGGGGAGCTGTTTTTT. This translates into CASGGGYTGELFF.

The chain links TRBV4-3 to TRBJ1-4; D gene unclear. This CDR3 contains 15 residues. The ends were cut back, 0 bases at V and 8 bases at J, with 13 bases in the middle. The germline CDR1 and CDR2 sequences are LGHNA and YSLEER. CDR3 in DNA: TGCGCCAGCAGCCAAGAAGAGGGCGAAGGGGAAAAACTGTTTTTT. It is translated as CASSQEEGEGEKLFF.